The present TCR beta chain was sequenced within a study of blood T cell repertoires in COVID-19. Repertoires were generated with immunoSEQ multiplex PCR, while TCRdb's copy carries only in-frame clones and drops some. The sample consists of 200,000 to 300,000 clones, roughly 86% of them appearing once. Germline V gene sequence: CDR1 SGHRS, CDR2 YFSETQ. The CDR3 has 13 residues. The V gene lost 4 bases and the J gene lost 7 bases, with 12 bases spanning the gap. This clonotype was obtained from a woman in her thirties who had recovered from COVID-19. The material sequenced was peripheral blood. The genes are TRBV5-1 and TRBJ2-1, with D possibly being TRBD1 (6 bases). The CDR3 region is CASSLGTPNEQFF. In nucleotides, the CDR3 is TGCGCCAGCAGCCTAGGGACACCGAATGAGCAGTTCTTC.